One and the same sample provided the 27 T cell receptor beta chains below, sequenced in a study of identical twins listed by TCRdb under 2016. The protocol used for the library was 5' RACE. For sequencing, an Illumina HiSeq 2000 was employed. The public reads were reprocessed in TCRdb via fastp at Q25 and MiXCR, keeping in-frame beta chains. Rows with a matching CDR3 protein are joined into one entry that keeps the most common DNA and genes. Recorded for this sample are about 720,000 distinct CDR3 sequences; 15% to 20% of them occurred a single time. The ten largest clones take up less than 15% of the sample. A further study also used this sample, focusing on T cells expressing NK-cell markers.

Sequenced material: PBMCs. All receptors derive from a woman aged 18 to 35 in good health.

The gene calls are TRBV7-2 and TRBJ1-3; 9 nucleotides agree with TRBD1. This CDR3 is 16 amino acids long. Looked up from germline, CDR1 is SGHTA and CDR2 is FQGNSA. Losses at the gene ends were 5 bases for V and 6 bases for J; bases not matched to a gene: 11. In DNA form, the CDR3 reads TGTGCCAGCAGCCAAACCTGGACAGGGGTTGAAAACACCATATATTTT. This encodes CASSQTWTGVENTIYF.

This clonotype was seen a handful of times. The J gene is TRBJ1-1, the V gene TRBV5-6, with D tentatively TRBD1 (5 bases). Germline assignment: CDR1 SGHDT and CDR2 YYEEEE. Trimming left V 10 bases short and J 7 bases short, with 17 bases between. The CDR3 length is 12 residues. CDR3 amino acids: CASRRDSGEAFF. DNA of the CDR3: TGTGCCTCTAGGAGGGACTCAGGTGAAGCTTTCTTT.

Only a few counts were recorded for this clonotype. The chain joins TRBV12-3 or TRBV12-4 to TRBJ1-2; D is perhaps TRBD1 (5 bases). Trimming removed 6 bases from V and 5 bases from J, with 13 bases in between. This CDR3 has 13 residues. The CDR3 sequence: CASSPRQSYGYTF. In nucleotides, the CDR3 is TGTGCCAGCAGCCCGAGACAGAGTTATGGCTACACCTTC.

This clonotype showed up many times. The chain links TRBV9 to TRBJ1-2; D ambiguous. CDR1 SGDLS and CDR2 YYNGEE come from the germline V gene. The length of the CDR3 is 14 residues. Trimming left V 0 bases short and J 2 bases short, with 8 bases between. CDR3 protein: CASSVEVGNYGYTF. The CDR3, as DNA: TGTGCCAGCAGCGTAGAGGTGGGGAACTATGGCTACACCTTC.

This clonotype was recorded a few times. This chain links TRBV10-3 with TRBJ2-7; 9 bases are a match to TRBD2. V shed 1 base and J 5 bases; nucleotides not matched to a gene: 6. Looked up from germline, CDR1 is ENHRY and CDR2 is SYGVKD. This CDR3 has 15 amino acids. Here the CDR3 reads CAISEFQREAHEQYF. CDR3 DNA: TGTGCCATCAGTGAGTTTCAGCGGGAGGCCCACGAGCAGTACTTC.

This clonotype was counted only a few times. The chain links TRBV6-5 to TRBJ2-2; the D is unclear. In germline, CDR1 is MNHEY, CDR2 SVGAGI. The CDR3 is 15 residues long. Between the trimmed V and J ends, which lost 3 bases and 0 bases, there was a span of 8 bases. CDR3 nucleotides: TGTGCCAGCAGTTATATCCGTTCGAACACCGGGGAGCTGTTTTTT. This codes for CASSYIRSNTGELFF.

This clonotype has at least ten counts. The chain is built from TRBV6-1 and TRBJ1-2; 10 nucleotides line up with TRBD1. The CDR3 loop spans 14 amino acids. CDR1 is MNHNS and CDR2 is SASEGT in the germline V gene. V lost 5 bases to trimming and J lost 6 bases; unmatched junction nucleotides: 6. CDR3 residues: CASSKGQGFHGYTF. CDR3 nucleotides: TGTGCCAGCAGTAAGGGACAGGGGTTCCATGGCTACACCTTC.

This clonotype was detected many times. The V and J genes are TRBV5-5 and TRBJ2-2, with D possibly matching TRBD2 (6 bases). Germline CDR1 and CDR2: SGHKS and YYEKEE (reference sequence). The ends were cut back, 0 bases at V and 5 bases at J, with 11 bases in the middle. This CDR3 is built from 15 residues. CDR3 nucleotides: TGTGCCAGCAGCTTGGCACCACTAGCTACCGGGGAGCTGTTTTTT. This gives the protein CASSLAPLATGELFF.

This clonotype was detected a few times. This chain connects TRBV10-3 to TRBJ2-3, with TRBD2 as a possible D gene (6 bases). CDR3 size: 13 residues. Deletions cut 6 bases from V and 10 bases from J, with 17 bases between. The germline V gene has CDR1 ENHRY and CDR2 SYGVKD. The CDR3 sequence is CAIREEGTGAQYF. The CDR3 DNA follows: TGTGCCATCAGGGAGGAGGGAACGGGAGCGCAGTATTTT.

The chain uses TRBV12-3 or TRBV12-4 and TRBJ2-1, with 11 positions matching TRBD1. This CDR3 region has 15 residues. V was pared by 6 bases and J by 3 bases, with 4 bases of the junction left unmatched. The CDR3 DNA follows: TGTGCCAGCAGAAGGACAGGGGGCTTCTACAATGAGCAGTTCTTC. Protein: CASRRTGGFYNEQFF.

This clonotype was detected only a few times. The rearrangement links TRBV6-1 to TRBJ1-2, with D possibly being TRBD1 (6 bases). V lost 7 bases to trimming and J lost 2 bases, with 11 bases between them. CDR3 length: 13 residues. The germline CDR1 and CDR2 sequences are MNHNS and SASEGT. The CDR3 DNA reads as TGTGCCAGCACCAGGACAGAGAACTATGGCTACACCTTC. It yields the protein CASTRTENYGYTF.

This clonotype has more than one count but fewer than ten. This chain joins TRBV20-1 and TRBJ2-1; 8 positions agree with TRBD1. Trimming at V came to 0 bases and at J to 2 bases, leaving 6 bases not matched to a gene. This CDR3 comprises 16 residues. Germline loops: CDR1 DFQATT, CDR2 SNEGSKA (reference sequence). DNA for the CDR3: TGCAGTGCTAGAGATGACGGGACAGGACCCTACAATGAGCAGTTCTTC. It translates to CSARDDGTGPYNEQFF.

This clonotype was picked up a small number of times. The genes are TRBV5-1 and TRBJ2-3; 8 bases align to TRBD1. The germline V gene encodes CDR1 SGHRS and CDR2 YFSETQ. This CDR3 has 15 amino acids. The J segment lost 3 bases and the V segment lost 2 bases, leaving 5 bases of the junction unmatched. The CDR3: CASSFGQGGTDTQYF. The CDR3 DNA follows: TGCGCCAGCAGCTTCGGACAGGGAGGAACAGATACGCAGTATTTT. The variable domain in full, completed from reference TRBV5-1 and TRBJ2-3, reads KAGVTQTPRYLIKTRGQQVTLSCSPISGHRSVSWYQQTPGQGLQFLFEYFSETQRNKGNFPGRFSGRQFSNSRSEMNVSTLELGDSALYLCASSFGQGGTDTQYFGPGTRLTVL.

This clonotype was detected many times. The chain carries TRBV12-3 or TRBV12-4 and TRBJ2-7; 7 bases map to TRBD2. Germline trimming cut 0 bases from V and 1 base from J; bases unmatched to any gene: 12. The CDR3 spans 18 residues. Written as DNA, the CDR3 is TGTGCCAGCAGTTTAGCGCTCGGTGTGTGGGGGGGATCCTACGAGCAGTACTTC. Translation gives CASSLALGVWGGSYEQYF.

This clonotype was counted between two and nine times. This chain's CDR3 is CSARLGTGEGYTF. In DNA, the CDR3 is TGCAGTGCTAGGCTCGGGACAGGGGAAGGCTACACCTTC. The chain carries TRBV20-1 and TRBJ1-2, with 10 bases matching TRBD1. The germline V gene has CDR1 DFQATT and CDR2 SNEGSKA (reference sequence). Trimming removed 3 bases from V and 8 bases from J; junction bases left unmatched: 6. The CDR3 has 13 residues.

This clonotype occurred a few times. The CDR3, as DNA: TGCGCCAGCAGCTTGTATGGCGCTATGAACACTGAAGCTTTCTTT. It yields the protein CASSLYGAMNTEAFF. The chain links TRBV5-1 to TRBJ1-1; D is unclear. V dropped 1 base and J dropped 0 bases, with 10 bases sitting between them. Per the germline V gene, CDR1 is SGHRS and CDR2 is YFSETQ. The CDR3 runs 15 residues.

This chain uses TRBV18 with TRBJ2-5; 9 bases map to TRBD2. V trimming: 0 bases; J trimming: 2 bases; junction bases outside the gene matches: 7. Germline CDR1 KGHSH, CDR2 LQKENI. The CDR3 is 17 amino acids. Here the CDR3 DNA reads TGTGCCAGCTCACCACCCACATCTAGCGGGGTACAAGAGACCCAGTACTTC. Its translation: CASSPPTSSGVQETQYF.

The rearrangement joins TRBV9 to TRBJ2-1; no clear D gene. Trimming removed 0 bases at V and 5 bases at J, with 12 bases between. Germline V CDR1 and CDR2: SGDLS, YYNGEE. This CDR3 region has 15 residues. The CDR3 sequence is CASSVGLSRHNEQFF. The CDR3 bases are TGTGCCAGCAGCGTAGGACTTTCTCGTCACAATGAGCAGTTCTTC.

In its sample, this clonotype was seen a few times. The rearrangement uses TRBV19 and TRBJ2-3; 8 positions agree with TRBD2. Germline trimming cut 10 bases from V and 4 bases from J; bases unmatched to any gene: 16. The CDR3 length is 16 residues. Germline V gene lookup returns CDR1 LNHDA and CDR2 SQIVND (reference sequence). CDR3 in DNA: TGTGCCACCCGGTACAGGGTAGCGGGACGTGCAGATACGCAGTATTTT. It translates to CATRYRVAGRADTQYF. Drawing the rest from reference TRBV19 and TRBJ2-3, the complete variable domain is DGGITQSPKYLFRKEGQNVTLSCEQNLNHDAMYWYRQDPGQGLRLIYYSQIVNDFQKGDIAEGYSVSREKKESFPLTVTSAQKNPTAFYLCATRYRVAGRADTQYFGPGTRLTVL.

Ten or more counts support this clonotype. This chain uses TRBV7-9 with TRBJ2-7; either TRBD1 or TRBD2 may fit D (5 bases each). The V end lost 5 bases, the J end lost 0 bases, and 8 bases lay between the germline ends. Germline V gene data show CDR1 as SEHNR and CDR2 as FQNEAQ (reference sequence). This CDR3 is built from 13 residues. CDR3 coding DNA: TGTGCCAGCAGCCGGGACGGCTCCTACGAGCAGTACTTC. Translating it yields CASSRDGSYEQYF.

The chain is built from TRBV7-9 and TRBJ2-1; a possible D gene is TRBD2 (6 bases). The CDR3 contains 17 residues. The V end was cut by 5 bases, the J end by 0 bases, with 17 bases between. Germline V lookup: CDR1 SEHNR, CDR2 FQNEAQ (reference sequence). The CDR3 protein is CASSRSSGSSSYNEQFF. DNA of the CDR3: TGTGCCAGCAGCCGTTCGAGCGGGTCGAGCTCCTACAATGAGCAGTTCTTC.

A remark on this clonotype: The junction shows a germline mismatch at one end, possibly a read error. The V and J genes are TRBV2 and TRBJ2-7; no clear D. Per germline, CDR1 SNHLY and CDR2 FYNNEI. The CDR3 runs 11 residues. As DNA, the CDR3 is TGTGCCAGTAGTGAAGGTGCGCTTCGGTACTTC. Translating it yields CASSEGALRYF.

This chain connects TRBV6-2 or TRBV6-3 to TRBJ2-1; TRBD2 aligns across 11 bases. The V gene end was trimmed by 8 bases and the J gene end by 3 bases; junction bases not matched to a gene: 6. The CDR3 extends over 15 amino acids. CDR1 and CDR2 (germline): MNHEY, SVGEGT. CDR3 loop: CASGLAGKYYNEQFF. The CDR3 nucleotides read TGTGCCAGCGGACTAGCGGGCAAATACTACAATGAGCAGTTCTTC.

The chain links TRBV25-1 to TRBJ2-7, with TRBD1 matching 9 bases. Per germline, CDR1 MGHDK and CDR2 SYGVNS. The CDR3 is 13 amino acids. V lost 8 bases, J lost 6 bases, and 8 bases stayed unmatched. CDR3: CASRRTGDSEQYF. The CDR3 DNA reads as TGTGCCAGCCGCCGGACAGGGGACAGCGAGCAGTACTTC.

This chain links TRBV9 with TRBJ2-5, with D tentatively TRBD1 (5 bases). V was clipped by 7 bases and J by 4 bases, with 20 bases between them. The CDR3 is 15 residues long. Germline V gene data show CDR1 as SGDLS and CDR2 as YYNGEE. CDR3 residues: CASGEDRPGRETQYF. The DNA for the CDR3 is TGTGCCAGCGGGGAAGACAGACCCGGGCGAGAGACCCAGTACTTC.

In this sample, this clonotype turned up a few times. The CDR3 coding sequence is TGTGCCAGCTCAACAGGGTTTGATGTATCAGAGACCCAGTACTTC. It specifies CASSTGFDVSETQYF. V and J are TRBV18 and TRBJ2-5; D possibly corresponds to TRBD1 (6 bases). From germline, CDR1 is KGHSH and CDR2 LQKENI. The V end was cut by 5 bases, the J end by 4 bases, with 17 bases between. CDR3 length equals 15 residues.

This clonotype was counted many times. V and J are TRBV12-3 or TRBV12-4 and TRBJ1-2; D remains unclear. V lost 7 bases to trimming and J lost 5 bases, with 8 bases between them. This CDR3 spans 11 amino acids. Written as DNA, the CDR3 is TGTGCCAGCAAGACTTTGTATGGCTACACCTTC. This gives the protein CASKTLYGYTF.